These 19 T cell receptor beta chains share one sample of origin, sequenced in a study of T cell changes during pregnancy in multiple sclerosis. Libraries were prepared by immunoSEQ multiplex PCR; TCRdb keeps only in-frame clonotypes and omits some of them. In the table there are tens of thousands of clones, approximately 92% of which are singletons. Sequencing input: peripheral blood. The receptors were sampled from a female donor with multiple sclerosis, enrolled in a pregnancy study.

The table lists this clone with a few counts. This CDR3 is CASRIQGMVYNEQFF. In DNA form, the CDR3 reads TGTGCCAGCAGAATTCAGGGGATGGTCTACAATGAGCAGTTCTTC. The rearrangement uses TRBV28 and TRBJ2-1; D is possibly TRBD1 (6 bases). The CDR3 spans 15 residues. V gave up 6 bases and J gave up 3 bases, with 15 bases separating them. The germline V gene has CDR1 MDHEN and CDR2 SYDVKM.

The chain employs TRBV5-6 and TRBJ2-7, with 13 bases matching TRBD2. CDR1 and CDR2 from the germline V gene are SGHDT and YYEEEE. Trimming took 4 bases from V and 6 from J; bases not matched to a gene: 7. The CDR3 loop spans 15 amino acids. CDR3 residues: CASSVGLAGVGEQYF. The CDR3 region has the DNA TGTGCCAGCAGCGTCGGACTAGCGGGAGTCGGCGAGCAGTACTTC.

V is TRBV9 and J is TRBJ2-1; 9 bases line up with TRBD1. This CDR3 region has 16 residues. V shed 3 bases, J shed 3 bases, and the junction held 7 bases outside the gene matches. Germline values: CDR1 SGDLS, CDR2 YYNGEE. The CDR3 is CASSASPGQGYNEQFF. CDR3 nucleotide sequence: TGTGCCAGCAGCGCCTCTCCGGGACAGGGCTACAATGAGCAGTTCTTC.

The CDR3 nucleotides are TGTGCCAGCAGTTTTCCCGATCGGCATGAGCAGTTCTTC. Translated: CASSFPDRHEQFF. The chain carries TRBV28 and TRBJ2-1; D not certain. The CDR3 spans 13 residues. Germline V gene data show CDR1 as MDHEN and CDR2 as SYDVKM. Trimming stripped 3 bases from V and 8 bases from J, with 11 bases between.

The count of this clone is one. The rearrangement links TRBV5-6 to TRBJ2-7; 7 nucleotides agree with TRBD2. V dropped 4 bases and J dropped 7; count of bases not matched to a gene: 14. Germline V gene lookup returns CDR1 SGHDT and CDR2 YYEEEE. This CDR3 is built from 15 residues. As DNA, the CDR3 is TGTGCCAGCAGCCCCCTGGGCGGCCACGGGAGGGAGCAGTACTTC. It encodes CASSPLGGHGREQYF.

This clone was observed once. This chain uses TRBV27 with TRBJ1-2; TRBD1 agrees at 8 bases. In germline, CDR1 is MNHEY, CDR2 SMNVEV (reference sequence). V dropped 6 bases and J dropped 5; count of bases not matched to a gene: 17. The CDR3 spans 17 residues. CDR3 amino acids: CASRLYADRVERYGYTF. CDR3 sequence (DNA): TGTGCCAGCAGGCTTTACGCGGACAGGGTGGAACGGTATGGCTACACCTTC.

The V call is TRBV10-3, the J call TRBJ2-2, with D possibly called TRBD1 or TRBD2 (6 bases each). The CDR3 runs 15 residues. Germline assignment: CDR1 ENHRY and CDR2 SYGVKD. The CDR3 reads CASRGAWGATGELFF. The CDR3 region has the DNA TGTGCGAGTAGGGGAGCCTGGGGGGCCACCGGGGAGCTGTTTTTT.

The CDR3 sequence is CASSLETLAGVTNEQFF. CDR3 nucleotide sequence: TGTGCCAGCAGCTTAGAAACCCTAGCGGGAGTAACCAATGAGCAGTTCTTC. V and J are TRBV7-9 and TRBJ2-1, with 10 bases matching TRBD2. This CDR3 has 17 amino acids. CDR1 SEHNR and CDR2 FQNEAQ come from the germline V gene (reference sequence). After removal of 1 base from V and 6 bases from J, the junction contained 9 bases not matched to a gene.

This clone was recorded only once. The chain combines TRBV5-6 with TRBJ2-7; 8 nucleotides align to TRBD1. The CDR3 runs to 14 residues. Germline CDR1 SGHDT, CDR2 YYEEEE. V dropped 3 bases and J dropped 3; count of bases not matched to a gene: 5. Here the CDR3 reads CASSSRDRNYEQYF. The CDR3 bases are TGTGCCAGCAGCTCCCGGGACAGGAACTACGAGCAGTACTTC. Complete variable domain (other parts from reference TRBV5-6 and TRBJ2-7): DAGVTQSPTHLIKTRGQQVTLRCSPKSGHDTVSWYQQALGQGPQFIFQYYEEEERQRGNFPDRFSGHQFPNYSSELNVNALLLGDSALYLCASSSRDRNYEQYFGPGTRLTVT.

The V gene is TRBV27, the J gene TRBJ1-3; D call uncertain. CDR3 length: 15 amino acids. Germline V gene lookup returns CDR1 MNHEY and CDR2 SMNVEV (reference sequence). Between the trimmed V and J ends, which lost 4 bases and 0 bases, there was a span of 10 bases. CDR3 protein: CASSSGRSSGNTIYF. In DNA form, the CDR3 reads TGTGCCAGCAGTTCCGGACGGTCCTCTGGAAACACCATATATTTT.

This chain joins TRBV5-1 and TRBJ2-1; TRBD2 matches 14 bases. The junction had 6 bases not matched to a gene; V was cut back by 4 bases and J by 9 bases. CDR3 length equals 15 residues. Germline CDR1 reads SGHRS; CDR2 reads YFSETQ. In DNA, the CDR3 is TGCGCCAGCAGCGAGACTAGCGGGAGGGCCGGTGAGCAGTTCTTC. Its protein is CASSETSGRAGEQFF.

CDR3 region: CASSHGSGGQPQHF. CDR3 coding DNA: TGTGCCAGCAGCCACGGGAGCGGGGGACAGCCCCAGCATTTT. The chain employs TRBV7-9 and TRBJ1-5; weak D call: TRBD1 (5 bases). Per germline, CDR1 SEHNR and CDR2 FQNEAQ (reference sequence). The CDR3 is 14 residues long. Trimming removed 5 bases at V and 7 bases at J, with 15 bases between.

In this sample, this clone turned up once. The chain couples TRBV6-5 to TRBJ1-1; D call uncertain. The germline V gene has CDR1 MNHEY and CDR2 SVGAGI. The V end lost 2 bases, the J end lost 5 bases, and 12 bases lay between the germline ends. This CDR3 has 14 residues. The CDR3 spells CASSYGRGWTEAFF. In DNA form, the CDR3 reads TGTGCCAGCAGTTACGGGAGAGGGTGGACTGAAGCTTTCTTT.

Note on this clone: The identical CDR3 is also encoded by other nucleotide sequences in the sample. The gene calls are TRBV4-2 and TRBJ1-1; D not resolved. This CDR3 contains 13 residues. Germline V lookup: CDR1 LGHNA, CDR2 YNFKEQ. V dropped 0 bases and J dropped 1 base, with 3 bases sitting between them. This CDR3 reads CASSQDPNTEAFF. The CDR3 DNA is TGTGCCAGCAGCCAAGATCCGAACACTGAAGCTTTCTTT.

This clone was detected only once. Here the CDR3 DNA reads TGTGCCAGCAGTTTGACACGCAACACTGAAGCTTTCTTT. This gives the protein CASSLTRNTEAFF. The chain employs TRBV25-1 and TRBJ1-1; D is uncertain. V was shortened by 5 bases and J by 2 bases, with 9 bases between the two germline ends. The CDR3 consists of 13 residues. The germline V gene encodes CDR1 MGHDK and CDR2 SYGVNS.

J is TRBJ2-7 and V is TRBV10-2, with 11 bases that match TRBD2. Trimming took 3 bases from V and 1 from J; bases not matched to a gene: 5. Germline assignment: CDR1 WSHSY and CDR2 SAAADI. CDR3 length: 16 residues. The CDR3 nucleotides read TGCGCCAGCAGTGACGCCGGGACTAGCGGTTCCTACGAGCAGTACTTC. This encodes CASSDAGTSGSYEQYF.

The V gene is TRBV18, the J gene TRBJ2-1; D remains ambiguous. CDR3 length: 11 amino acids. Germline loops: CDR1 KGHSH, CDR2 LQKENI. V was trimmed by 6 bases and J by 6 bases, leaving 6 bases between them. CDR3 coding DNA: TGTGCCAGCTCCCTCAGCAATGAGCAGTTCTTC. This gives the protein CASSLSNEQFF.

The rearrangement uses TRBV29-1 and TRBJ1-1; TRBD1 is a possible D gene (5 bases). Per germline, CDR1 SQVTM and CDR2 ANQGSEA. The V gene lost 2 bases and the J gene lost 10 bases, with 14 bases spanning the gap. This CDR3 is built from 12 residues. CDR3 in amino acids: CSVEIQGRGAFF. The CDR3 DNA follows: TGCAGCGTTGAAATCCAGGGTAGGGGAGCTTTCTTT.

This rearrangement joins TRBV2 to TRBJ1-2, with TRBD1 identical over 9 bases. The CDR3 contains 15 residues. With V trimmed by 0 bases and J by 2 bases, 1 base remained unmatched. Germline loops: CDR1 SNHLY, CDR2 FYNNEI. DNA of the CDR3: TGTGCCAGCAGTGAAGCGGGACAGGGCAACTATGGCTACACCTTC. It translates to CASSEAGQGNYGYTF.